Presented here are 18 T cell receptor beta chains from one specimen sequenced in a study of T-cell memory formation after mild COVID-19. TCRdb fed the 5' RACE reads into MiXCR, producing one record per CDR3 protein. The sample records some 150,000 distinct CDR3 sequences, roughly 19% being singletons. Sequencing was carried out using PBMCs or a T cell subset sorted from them (not recorded which). The source is an adult woman who had mild COVID-19 (a few samples of this study predate the infection). Cell type and time point are not known.

This clonotype was counted only a few times. The V call is TRBV12-3 or TRBV12-4, the J call TRBJ1-6; TRBD1 agrees at 11 bases. The CDR3 sequence is 14 residues long. J was trimmed by 11 bases and V by 4 bases; bases with no gene match: 4. DNA of the CDR3: TGTGCCAGCAGTTGGACAGGGGGCAGGGCACCCCTCCACTTT. This sequence encodes CASSWTGGRAPLHF.

In the case of this clonotype: A junction boundary mismatches the germline segment, possibly from a read error. The chain recombines TRBV12-3 or TRBV12-4 with TRBJ1-5; D perhaps matches TRBD1 (5 bases). The CDR3 runs to 14 residues. The CDR3 nucleotides read TGTGCCAGCAGTTTTCGGTGGGGGTATCAGCCACAGCATTTT. It codes for CASSFRWGYQPQHF.

This clonotype was seen only a few times. The chain has TRBV5-4 and TRBJ2-2; 8 bases line up with TRBD2. This CDR3 region has 17 residues. Germline V gene data show CDR1 as SGHNT and CDR2 as YYREEE (reference sequence). The trim removed 2 bases at V and 0 bases at J, leaving 6 bases unmatched. The CDR3 bases are TGTGCCAGCAGCTTTGGTCCCGGGGGGGCGAACACCGGGGAGCTGTTTTTT. Residues: CASSFGPGGANTGELFF.

The rearrangement joins TRBV11-2 to TRBJ2-5, with 14 bases lining up with TRBD2. The germline CDR1 and CDR2 sequences are SGHAT and FQNNGV. This CDR3 comprises 16 residues. Trimming took 4 bases from V and 3 from J; bases not matched to a gene: 4. Written as DNA, the CDR3 is TGTGCCAGCAGCTCACGGGGACTAGCGGGAGAAGAGACCCAGTACTTC. This translates into CASSSRGLAGEETQYF.

The chain uses TRBV5-5 and TRBJ2-2; D gene uncertain. The V and J ends lost 1 base and 2 bases respectively, with 6 bases between them. The CDR3 spans 14 residues. Germline V CDR1 and CDR2: SGHKS, YYEKEE (reference sequence). CDR3 amino acids: CASSLLQNTGELFF. The CDR3 DNA is TGTGCCAGCAGCTTGCTTCAAAACACCGGGGAGCTGTTTTTT.

This clonotype was observed many times. This chain uses TRBV12-3 or TRBV12-4 with TRBJ2-6, with 10 bases aligning to TRBD1. V shed 2 bases, J shed 0 bases, and the junction held 7 bases outside the gene matches. The CDR3 is made up of 19 amino acids. The CDR3 region has the DNA TGTGCCAGCAGTTTATGGGGGGACAGGGGCTCCTCTGGGGCCAACGTCCTGACTTTC. This sequence encodes CASSLWGDRGSSGANVLTF.

The V and J genes are TRBV6-5 and TRBJ2-1; tentatively, D is TRBD2 (6 bases). The CDR3 sequence is 14 residues long. V was shortened by 5 bases and J by 7 bases, with 15 bases between the two germline ends. Germline V gives CDR1 MNHEY, CDR2 SVGAGI. The DNA of the CDR3 is TGTGCCAGCAGTCAGGGACTCCGGCTTAATGAGCAGTTCTTC. It specifies CASSQGLRLNEQFF.

The chain couples TRBV12-3 or TRBV12-4 to TRBJ1-2; tentatively, D is TRBD1 (5 bases). This CDR3 has 13 amino acids. Trimming pared 3 bases from V and 3 bases from J, leaving 8 bases between. CDR3 loop: CASSFRGYYGYTF. Written as DNA, the CDR3 is TGTGCCAGCAGTTTTAGGGGTTACTATGGCTACACCTTC.

The chain is built from TRBV7-2 and TRBJ1-6, with a possible D match to TRBD1 (6 bases). Germline CDR1 SGHTA, CDR2 FQGNSA. V dropped 5 bases and J dropped 8 bases, with 16 bases sitting between them. The length of the CDR3 is 15 residues. CDR3: CASSHYRAGDSPLHF. DNA of the CDR3: TGTGCCAGCAGCCATTACAGGGCAGGAGATTCACCCCTCCACTTT. The full variable domain, with the rest looked up from reference TRBV7-2 and TRBJ1-6, is GAGVSQSPSNKVTEKGKDVELRCDPISGHTALYWYRQSLGQGLEFLIYFQGNSAPDKSGLPSDRFSAERTGGSVSTLTIQRTQQEDSAVYLCASSHYRAGDSPLHFGNGTRLTVT.

This clonotype has more than one count but fewer than ten. V is TRBV20-1 and J is TRBJ1-5, with 8 bases lining up with TRBD1. Germline CDR1 DFQATT, CDR2 SNEGSKA (reference sequence). V lost 7 bases and J lost 3; bases outside the gene matches: 14. The CDR3 length is 16 residues. CDR3 amino acids: CSVAGQGRIDNQPQHF. As DNA, the CDR3 is TGCAGTGTTGCAGGACAGGGACGGATTGACAATCAGCCCCAGCATTTT.

This chain joins TRBV24-1 and TRBJ1-3, with a weak D call TRBD1 (5 bases). Germline CDR1 and CDR2: KGHDR and SFDVKD. V was clipped by 3 bases and J by 0 bases, with 8 bases between them. The CDR3 extends over 15 amino acids. The CDR3 sequence: CATSDPGGSGNTIYF. The CDR3 nucleotides read TGTGCCACCAGTGATCCGGGGGGCTCTGGAAACACCATATATTTT.

This clonotype has just a few counts. This rearrangement joins TRBV19 to TRBJ1-4; D is perhaps TRBD1 (5 bases). The V gene's germline CDR1 is LNHDA and CDR2 SQIVND (reference sequence). Trimming took off 5 bases at V and 0 bases at J, with 10 bases between the two ends. The CDR3 is 15 amino acids. The CDR3: CASSGTAATNEKLFF. CDR3 DNA: TGTGCCAGTAGTGGGACGGCCGCAACTAATGAAAAACTGTTTTTT.

This clonotype was seen only a few times. The rearrangement joins TRBV7-9 to TRBJ1-5; the D is unclear. The CDR3 extends over 14 amino acids. Germline V CDR1 and CDR2: SEHNR, FQNEAQ (reference sequence). V was cut by 0 bases and J by 0 bases, with 3 bases left in between. This chain's CDR3 is CASSLASSNQPQHF. CDR3 coding DNA: TGTGCCAGCAGCTTAGCCAGTAGCAATCAGCCCCAGCATTTT.

This clonotype was seen repeatedly, ten times or more. The chain is built from TRBV7-6 and TRBJ2-3; the D gene is possibly TRBD2 (7 bases). Germline V CDR1 and CDR2: SGHVS, FNYEAQ. The CDR3 length is 19 residues. Deletions cut 4 bases from V and 0 bases from J, with 23 bases between. CDR3 in DNA: TGTGCCAGCAGCTGGGGGGACACAGCGGGAAGTACTAGCACAGATACGCAGTATTTT. The encoded protein is CASSWGDTAGSTSTDTQYF.

This clonotype was picked up a small number of times. The chain has TRBV6-5 and TRBJ2-1; 9 bases align to TRBD2. Losses at the gene ends were 5 bases for V and 10 bases for J; bases not matched to a gene: 6. CDR3 length: 13 residues. Germline V gene lookup returns CDR1 MNHEY and CDR2 SVGAGI. The CDR3 DNA reads as TGTGCCAGCAGTCGACCTAGCGGGACCGAGCAGTTCTTC. It specifies CASSRPSGTEQFF.

The chain employs TRBV10-3 and TRBJ2-5; D might be TRBD2 (6 bases). The ends were cut back, 4 bases at V and 7 bases at J, with 16 bases in the middle. The CDR3 has 14 amino acids. The germline V gene encodes CDR1 ENHRY and CDR2 SYGVKD. CDR3 sequence: CAISASGSPGTQYF. CDR3 sequence (DNA): TGTGCCATCAGTGCCAGCGGGTCACCAGGGACCCAGTACTTC.

The chain links TRBV5-1 to TRBJ1-2, with D hard to call. Trimming took off 2 bases at V and 8 bases at J, with 13 bases between the two ends. From germline, CDR1 is SGHRS and CDR2 YFSETQ. This CDR3 has 13 residues. The chain's CDR3 is CASSLEGTRGYTF. CDR3 nucleotides: TGCGCCAGCAGCTTAGAGGGAACAAGAGGCTACACCTTC.

The chain employs TRBV30 and TRBJ2-5; 9 bases line up with TRBD1. The CDR3 spans 15 residues. The V segment lost 1 base and the J segment 2 bases; nucleotides outside the gene matches: 5. Germline CDR1 and CDR2: GTSNPN and SVGIG (reference sequence). The CDR3 here is CAWSGWGQGQETQYF. CDR3 bases: TGTGCCTGGAGTGGCTGGGGACAGGGTCAAGAGACCCAGTACTTC.